This T cell receptor beta chain was recorded in a study of T cells in Graves' hyperthyroidism and ophthalmopathy. The V gene's germline CDR1 is MNHEY and CDR2 SMNVEV (reference sequence). The V gene lost 4 bases and the J gene lost 0 bases, with 16 bases spanning the gap. The CDR3 contains 16 residues. Reasons for excluding patients were uncontrolled infection, other autoimmune disease, pregnancy or lactation. Around 10 ml of fresh peripheral blood supplied the PBMCs. The study, taken as a whole, reports: Researchers report that a 13 V-J model separated ophthalmopathy from stable hyperthyroidism. Most expanded thyroid clonotypes above 0.001 also appeared in blood.

From RNA transcripts, TCR beta CDR3 regions were amplified. HTBI primers were employed in a first-round RT-PCR of the TCR CDR3. TCRdb recomputed calls from the multiplex PCR reads with MiXCR, one row per CDR3 protein. The data show about 600,000 distinct CDR3 sequences, about 14% seen once. This clonotype has just a few counts. Its cognate antigen is unknown. A much larger clone differs by one base, so this may be a read error. Sequencing was done on a sample of blood. The gene calls are TRBV27 and TRBJ2-7; D is perhaps TRBD1 or TRBD2 (5 bases each). This TCR derives from a woman in her forties or fifties with Graves' ophthalmopathy. The chain's CDR3 is CASSSSRDAYSYEQYF. The CDR3 region has the DNA TGTGCCAGCAGTTCATCCCGGGACGCCTACTCCTACGAGCAGTACTTC.